The entry below describes one T cell receptor beta chain. This clone was seen a single time. The antigen it recognizes is unknown. Base qualities are not at hand, and no much larger clone is one base apart. The data derive from a study of technical replicates of blood from several donors (dated by TCRdb to 2015 to 2018). According to the germline V gene, CDR1 reads MDHEN and CDR2 reads SYDVKM. Unmatched junction bases come to 9, with V trimmed by 6 bases and J by 5 bases. From the cysteine through the phenylalanine, the CDR3 covers 15 amino acids. Only the CDR3 part of the read is kept: 45 bases, read in frame from the first base. Libraries came from the immunoSEQ multiplex PCR assay. Here the immuneACCESS table is served through TCRdb, limited to in-frame sequences with V and J called. Missing clones are a known gap in these copies; in checked studies unresolved V genes cover under half, and the rest lacks a known reason. A total of about 93,000 clones appear in this sample, approximately 95% of them only once. Over 0.25% of the sample lies in the top ten.

Sequencing input: T cells isolated from PBMCs. This sequence was found in a human donor in good health. The receptor chain draws on TRBV28 and TRBJ2-1; 8 nucleotides in the junction match TRBD1. The encoded CDR3 is CASSKGTGAHNEQFF. The DNA sequence is given as TGTGCCAGCAGCAAAGGGACAGGAGCACACAATGAGCAGTTCTTC. Reference TRBV28 and TRBJ2-1 genes cover what lies past the CDR3, so the full variable domain is DVKVTQSSRYLVKRTGEKVFLECVQDMDHENMFWYRQDPGLGLRLIYFSYDVKMKEKGDIPEGYSVSREKKERFSLILESASTNQTSMYLCASSKGTGAHNEQFFGPGTRLTVL.